This entry features one TCR beta chain sequence. What it binds is not known. The CDR3 sequence is 17 residues long. Trimming at V came to 0 bases and at J to 4 bases, leaving 5 bases not matched to a gene. CDR1 LGHNA and CDR2 YSLEER come from the germline V gene. This record comes from a study of tumor-infiltrating T cells and Merkel cell polyomavirus. Study summary: CD8+ T cells recognized the Merkel cell polyomavirus KLL epitope. General study results and limits: Tumors with roughly 5-120 versus 0-3 unique KLL-specific clonotypes showed a significant MCC-specific survival advantage.

All patients' tumors stained robustly positive for Merkel cell polyomavirus Large T antigen by immunohistochemistry. Generated by immunoSEQ multiplex PCR, the TCRdb table keeps only in-frame clones and is missing some. The table lists 2,000 to 2,500 clones, approximately 98% of them singletons, with approximately 2.4% in the top ten. The chain employs TRBV4-3 and TRBJ2-1, with TRBD2 matching 11 bases. The sample comprised lymph node tissue. This sequence was found in a man between 65 and 85 years old with Merkel cell carcinoma. The CDR3 DNA reads as TGCGCCAGCAGCCAAGACACCGGACTAGCGGGTTACAATGAGCAGTTCTTC. Its protein is CASSQDTGLAGYNEQFF.